The rows below give T cell receptor beta chains drawn from one sample of a study of T cell changes during pregnancy in multiple sclerosis. Method: immunoSEQ multiplex PCR; TCRdb's copy keeps in-frame clones and lacks some. The table records around 50,000 clones, approximately 92% of them present only once. Sequencing used CD4+ T cells from peripheral blood mononuclear cells, obtained in the third trimester of pregnancy. Source of these receptors: a female donor with multiple sclerosis, enrolled in a pregnancy study. CDR3s include the opening cysteine and the closing phenylalanine or tryptophan. The D gene is left open where the match is weak. Size values are once, few and many counts, or a class for expanded clones, and some rows have none.

>TRBJ1-5|.|TRBD1|TRBV28
CASSLIWGTGQPQHF
TGTGCCAGCAGTTTAATATGGGGGACAGGTCAGCCCCAGCATTTT
>TRBJ2-3|.|TRBD1|TRBV5-1
CASSYPRQGGSDTQYF
TGCGCCAGCAGCTACCCCCGACAGGGTGGTTCAGATACGCAGTATTTT
>TRBJ1-3|.|TRBD1|TRBV4-2
CASSQDLGRRQGARGNTIYF
TGTGCCAGCAGCCAAGATTTGGGAAGGAGACAGGGGGCGAGGGGAAACACCATATATTTT
>TRBJ1-1|once|.|TRBV9
CASSVGRVTTEAFF
TGTGCCAGCAGCGTAGGCAGGGTGACGACTGAAGCTTTCTTT
>TRBJ2-2|.|.|TRBV7-3
CASSLTAGGAGVWTGELFF
TGTGCCAGCAGCTTAACCGCGGGTGGAGCAGGGGTGTGGACCGGGGAGCTGTTTTTT
>TRBJ1-4|.|TRBD1|TRBV18
CASSSGQGVFEKLFF
TGTGCCAGCTCATCCGGACAGGGAGTATTTGAAAAACTGTTTTTT
>TRBJ2-1|.|TRBD2|TRBV29-1
CSVEGEGWATQVEQFF
TGCAGCGTTGAAGGGGAGGGGTGGGCAACACAGGTCGAGCAGTTCTTC
>TRBJ1-5|once|TRBD1|TRBV30
CAWSAGDRAAQPQHF
TGTGCCTGGTCGGCCGGGGACAGGGCGGCTCAGCCCCAGCATTTT
>TRBJ2-5|.|TRBD2|TRBV6-5
CASSPGGYQETQYF
TGTGCCAGCAGCCCGGGGGGGTACCAAGAGACCCAGTACTTC
>TRBJ2-5|.|TRBD1|TRBV9
CASSVGQVGTQYF
TGTGCCAGCAGCGTTGGACAGGTGGGGACCCAGTACTTC
>TRBJ2-1|.|.|TRBV28
CASSLPNGNWFF
TGTGCCAGCAGCCTCCCCAACGGGAACTGGTTCTTC
>TRBJ2-2|.|TRBD2|TRBV5-5
CASSLGFGRAGNTGELFF
TGTGCCAGCAGCTTGGGGTTCGGGAGGGCCGGGAACACCGGGGAGCTGTTTTTT
>TRBJ2-3|.|TRBD2|TRBV28
CASSSTSGRLADTQYF
TGTGCCAGCAGCTCGACTAGCGGGAGATTGGCAGATACGCAGTATTTT
>TRBJ2-1|.|TRBD2|TRBV14
CASSQLGLAGINEQFF
TGTGCCAGCAGCCAACTGGGACTAGCGGGCATCAATGAGCAGTTCTTC
>TRBJ2-7|once|.|TRBV28
CASSSIGAGAPYEQYF
TGTGCCAGCAGCTCAATAGGCGCTGGGGCACCTTACGAGCAGTACTTC
>TRBJ1-4|.|.|TRBV18
CASSPRSQGEKLFF
TGTGCCAGCTCACCACGTTCCCAGGGGGAAAAACTGTTTTTT
>TRBJ2-7|.|TRBD1|TRBV5-4
CASSVGQGIPLYEQYF
TGTGCCAGCAGCGTAGGACAGGGGATCCCCCTCTACGAGCAGTACTTC
>TRBJ1-4|.|.|TRBV10-1
CASKWDSGGNEKLFF
TGCGCCAGCAAATGGGACTCGGGGGGTAATGAAAAACTGTTTTTT
>TRBJ2-7|.|TRBD1|TRBV28
CASSWGQGVYEQYF
TGTGCCAGCAGTTGGGGACAGGGTGTGTACGAGCAGTACTTC
>TRBJ1-1|.|.|TRBV7-8
CASSLAGGGPLKAFF
TGTGCCAGCAGCTTAGCGGGGGGGGGACCCCTGAAAGCTTTCTTT
>TRBJ2-7|.|TRBD1|TRBV5-1
CASSLRQGADEQYF
TGCGCCAGCAGCCTGAGACAGGGGGCGGACGAGCAGTACTTC
>TRBJ2-5|.|.|TRBV28
CASSFGGAPKETQYF
TGTGCCAGCAGTTTTGGGGGGGCCCCGAAAGAGACCCAGTACTTC
>TRBJ1-1|.|.|TRBV4-2
CASSPRTSLTTEAFF
TGTGCCAGCAGCCCTCGGACTTCGCTGACCACTGAAGCTTTCTTT
>TRBJ1-5|.|.|TRBV2
CASSARGDSNQPQHF
TGTGCCAGCAGTGCGCGGGGGGATAGCAATCAGCCCCAGCATTTT
>TRBJ2-7|.|.|TRBV6-1
CASSEALLDYYEQYF
TGTGCCAGCAGTGAAGCGCTTCTAGATTACTACGAGCAGTACTTC
>TRBJ2-2|.|TRBD1|TRBV11-2
CASRRPGGSNTGELFF
TGTGCCAGCAGACGTCCAGGGGGTTCGAACACCGGGGAGCTGTTTTTT
>TRBJ2-3|.|TRBD2|TRBV7-9
CASSLEGLAGVTDTQYF
TGTGCCAGCAGCTTGGAAGGACTAGCGGGAGTGACAGATACGCAGTATTTT
>TRBJ1-5|.|TRBD1|TRBV27
CASSPLTGRQPQHF
TGTGCCAGCAGTCCCCTGACAGGGCGGCAGCCCCAGCATTTT
>TRBJ1-5|.|TRBD1|TRBV19
CASSLGQVDNQPQHF
TGTGCCAGTAGTTTGGGACAGGTAGACAATCAGCCCCAGCATTTT
>TRBJ2-3|.|TRBD2|TRBV6-1
CANSPTSGLGDTQYF
TGTGCCAACTCTCCGACTAGCGGCTTAGGTGATACGCAGTATTTT
>TRBJ2-1|.|TRBD2|TRBV28
CASSLPPGLAAKGEQFF
TGTGCCAGCAGTTTACCCCCGGGACTAGCGGCCAAGGGTGAGCAGTTCTTC
>TRBJ1-2|.|.|TRBV7-9
CASSFQGGYGYTF
TGTGCCAGCAGCTTCCAGGGAGGCTATGGCTACACCTTC
>TRBJ2-1|.|TRBD2|TRBV28
CASSLGLAGFNEQFF
TGTGCCAGCAGTTTGGGATTAGCGGGGTTCAATGAGCAGTTCTTC
>TRBJ1-1|.|TRBD1|TRBV6-5
CASSSTGAPMNTEAFF
TGTGCCAGCAGTTCCACAGGGGCTCCCATGAACACTGAAGCTTTCTTT
>TRBJ2-5|.|TRBD2|TRBV5-1
CASSSGLAGGFQETQYF
TGCGCCAGCAGCTCAGGACTAGCGGGAGGCTTCCAAGAGACCCAGTACTTC
>TRBJ2-1|.|.|TRBV19
CASSIDLFSYNEQFF
TGTGCCAGTAGTATAGATTTATTCTCCTACAATGAGCAGTTCTTC
>TRBJ2-3|once|.|TRBV27
CASSPIPGTQSDTQYF
TGTGCCAGCAGTCCTATACCCGGGACACAGTCAGATACGCAGTATTTT
>TRBJ2-1|.|.|TRBV7-8
CASSTPGFAGYNEQFF
TGTGCCAGCAGCACGCCAGGGTTCGCAGGCTACAATGAGCAGTTCTTC
>TRBJ2-1|.|.|TRBV14
CASSQHQGWTYNEQFF
TGTGCCAGCAGCCAACACCAGGGATGGACCTACAATGAGCAGTTCTTC